The 17 T cell receptor beta chains below come from one sample, sequenced in a study of Ad26.COV2.S vaccination and SARS-CoV-2 variants. Treatment specified: around 19 received Ad26.COV2.S at low or high dose, single or two shots; roughly five received placebo; per-sample allocation not given. Material that was analyzed had been drawn on day 63 after the first vaccine or placebo injection. Profiling relied on immunoSEQ multiplex PCR, and the TCRdb table lists in-frame clones only, not all of them. Here the sample spans around 300,000 clones, 85% to 90% being singletons. Source: peripheral blood, taken in a trial of Ad26.COV2.S vaccine versus placebo. These receptors were collected from a person between 18 and 65 years old who received the Ad26.COV2.S COVID-19 vaccine or a placebo.

V is TRBV27 and J is TRBJ1-2; a possible D gene is TRBD1 (6 bases). V was trimmed by 8 bases and J by 0 bases, leaving 13 bases between them. This CDR3 is 14 amino acids long. CDR1 is MNHEY, CDR2 SMNVEV, per germline (reference sequence). The CDR3: CASGRGDSNYGYTF. In nucleotides, the CDR3 is TGTGCCAGCGGCAGGGGCGATTCTAACTATGGCTACACCTTC.

This chain uses TRBV6-2 or TRBV6-3 with TRBJ2-1; D possibly corresponds to TRBD2 (6 bases). The V and J ends lost 5 bases and 2 bases respectively, with 31 bases between them. Looked up from germline, CDR1 is MNHEY and CDR2 is SVGEGT. The CDR3 is 21 amino acids. CDR3 in DNA: TGTGCCAGCAGTACTCGGGACTCGTCATATTCATACGGGGCCCCCTACAATGAGCAGTTCTTC. Its translation is CASSTRDSSYSYGAPYNEQFF.

The chain combines TRBV21-1 with TRBJ2-5; TRBD2 is the table's D call, not checked against the DNA. TRBV21-1 has pseudogene status. This CDR3 spans 13 amino acids. The DNA of the CDR3 is TGTGCCAGCAGCGACGGCACCCTAGGGACCCAGTACTTC. It yields the protein CASSDGTLGTQYF.

The chain couples TRBV9 to TRBJ2-2; no definite D call. V lost 0 bases to trimming and J lost 7 bases, with 7 bases between them. The CDR3 runs 13 residues. Germline loops: CDR1 SGDLS, CDR2 YYNGEE. CDR3 DNA: TGTGCCAGCAGCGTAGGTAGTCTCGGGGAGCTGTTTTTT. It yields the protein CASSVGSLGELFF.

This clone appeared many times. It is unclear where the CDR3 begins or ends on the DNA, so no DNA is shown, and the CDR3 is as TCRdb lists it. The V call is TRBV19, the J call TRBJ1-1. Germline CDR1 reads LNHDA; CDR2 reads SQIVND (reference sequence). The CDR3 spans 14 residues, counting both ends. CDR3: CASSTSGLGVGAFF.

The genes are TRBV4-3 and TRBJ1-6; D remains ambiguous. This CDR3 is 15 amino acids long. The V gene lost 4 bases and the J gene lost 2 bases, with 9 bases spanning the gap. CDR1 and CDR2 from the germline V gene are LGHNA and YSLEER. CDR3 sequence reads: CASSLLGTYNSPLHF. The CDR3 coding sequence is TGCGCCAGCAGCCTCCTCGGGACCTATAATTCACCCCTCCACTTT.

The chain uses TRBV7-7 and TRBJ2-5; no definite D call. The ends were cut back, 5 bases at V and 5 bases at J, with 15 bases in the middle. CDR1 is SSHAT and CDR2 is FNYEAQ in the germline V gene (reference sequence). This CDR3 comprises 14 residues. The CDR3 region is CASSLTTVEETQYF. In nucleotides, the CDR3 is TGTGCCAGCAGCCTAACTACCGTTGAGGAGACCCAGTACTTC.

This chain connects TRBV3-1 (or the pseudogene TRBV3-2) to TRBJ2-4; D may be TRBD2 (6 bases). Between the trimmed V and J ends, which lost 6 bases and 0 bases, there was a span of 18 bases. The CDR3 is 17 amino acids. Germline CDR1 LGHDT, CDR2 YNNKEL (reference sequence). CDR3 sequence reads: CASRLTRSGVAKNIQYF. The CDR3 DNA reads TGTGCCAGCAGACTGACACGTAGCGGAGTAGCCAAAAACATTCAGTACTTC.

The chain is built from TRBV6-6 and TRBJ1-6, with D maybe TRBD1 (6 bases). The germline CDR1 and CDR2 sequences are MNHNY and SVGAGI (reference sequence). This CDR3 has 16 amino acids. V gave up 6 bases and J gave up 0 bases, with 12 bases separating them. DNA of the CDR3: TGTGCCAGCAGGGGGGCCAGAGGCTCCTATAATTCACCCCTCCACTTT. Amino acids: CASRGARGSYNSPLHF.

V gene TRBV9 combines with J gene TRBJ1-1; D is possibly TRBD1 (5 bases). V dropped 4 bases and J dropped 3 bases, with 10 bases sitting between them. The CDR3 runs 13 residues. Germline V gene lookup returns CDR1 SGDLS and CDR2 YYNGEE. CDR3 nucleotide sequence: TGTGCCAGCAGCCCCCGACAGTACACTGAAGCTTTCTTT. It codes for CASSPRQYTEAFF.

The V call is TRBV19, the J call TRBJ2-2; D is possibly TRBD1 (7 bases). Germline loops: CDR1 LNHDA, CDR2 SQIVND (reference sequence). Between the trimmed V and J ends, which lost 6 bases and 3 bases, there was a span of 17 bases. The CDR3 totals 16 residues. Here the CDR3 DNA reads TGTGCCAGTAGCGTCTACAGGGGAGGCGACACCGGGGAGCTGTTTTTT. The encoded protein is CASSVYRGGDTGELFF. The variable domain in full, with the rest retrieved from reference TRBV19 and TRBJ2-2, is DGGITQSPKYLFRKEGQNVTLSCEQNLNHDAMYWYRQDPGQGLRLIYYSQIVNDFQKGDIAEGYSVSREKKESFPLTVTSAQKNPTAFYLCASSVYRGGDTGELFFGEGSRLTVL.

This chain uses TRBV3-1 (or the pseudogene TRBV3-2) with TRBJ2-7; D is undetermined. Germline CDR1 LGHDT, CDR2 YNNKEL (reference sequence). The germline V and J ends were trimmed by 1 base and 3 bases, with 1 base remaining between them. This CDR3 has 11 amino acids. The CDR3 nucleotides are TGTGCCAGCAGCCAAGTCTACGAGCAGTACTTC. Translated: CASSQVYEQYF.

The chain employs TRBV7-2 and TRBJ2-1, with 12 bases fitting TRBD2. Looked up from germline, CDR1 is SGHTA and CDR2 is FQGNSA. V was pared by 4 bases and J by 1 base, with 8 bases of the junction left unmatched. The CDR3 spans 18 residues. The CDR3 is CASSSSGRASGSYNEQFF. The CDR3 nucleotides are TGTGCCAGCAGCTCTAGCGGGAGGGCCAGCGGATCCTACAATGAGCAGTTCTTC.

The chain has TRBV6-6 and TRBJ1-1, with 9 nucleotides matching TRBD1. V gave up 8 bases and J gave up 7 bases; unmatched junction bases: 11. The CDR3 has 14 residues. From germline, CDR1 is MNHNY and CDR2 SVGAGI (reference sequence). The CDR3 DNA reads as TGTGCCAGCGCCGTACAGGGGGCAGGGGGTGAAGCTTTCTTT. Translated: CASAVQGAGGEAFF.

This clone was picked up many times. The genes are TRBV29-1 and TRBJ2-7; possibly TRBD1 for D (5 bases). The ends were cut back, 7 bases at V and 0 bases at J, with 13 bases in the middle. CDR1 and CDR2 from the germline V gene are SQVTM and ANQGSEA. CDR3 length equals 13 residues. The CDR3 nucleotides read TGCAGCGGTAACAGGCCCAACTCCTACGAGCAGTACTTC. Translating gives CSGNRPNSYEQYF.

The chain is built from TRBV7-9 and TRBJ1-5; no definite D call. In germline, CDR1 is SEHNR, CDR2 FQNEAQ (reference sequence). With 1 base removed from V and 9 bases from J, the gap between germline ends came to 10 bases. The CDR3 contains 13 residues. CDR3 in DNA: TGTGCCAGCAGCTTAGAGTGGGGTGGGCCCCAGCATTTT. It specifies CASSLEWGGPQHF.

This clone appeared once. This chain connects TRBV11-2 to TRBJ1-4; maybe TRBD1 (6 bases). The ends were cut back, 2 bases at V and 0 bases at J, with 13 bases in the middle. Germline V lookup: CDR1 SGHAT, CDR2 FQNNGV. The CDR3 runs 17 residues. CDR3 nucleotides: TGTGCCAGCAGCTTAAACGTCAGGGGTTCAACTAATGAAAAACTGTTTTTT. Its translation: CASSLNVRGSTNEKLFF.